The text below deals with one T cell receptor beta chain. Its specificity is not known. The sample comes from a study of T cell responses to AZD1222 COVID-19 vaccine. The germline V gene encodes CDR1 DFQATT and CDR2 SNEGSKA (reference sequence). Trimming pared 4 bases from V and 3 bases from J, leaving 7 bases between. CDR3 length: 11 residues. Study outcomes and limitations: Spike was spanned by vaccine-associated CD4 TCRs, which were dominant at 160-218 and 743-854. White British ancestry dominated among donors, who included more females, and clonal diversity was possibly underestimated.

Some clones are missing from TCRdb's copy, which holds only in-frame ones; the method was immunoSEQ multiplex PCR. The sample lists 50,000 to 65,000 clones; 87% were seen once. The TCR originated in an adult who received the AZD1222 COVID-19 vaccine. The rearrangement uses TRBV20-1 and TRBJ2-7; D not certain. The starting material was peripheral blood, obtained 28 days after the second AZD1222 dose. The CDR3: CSAKRGYEQYF. For the CDR3, the DNA is TGCAGTGCTAAGCGTGGCTACGAGCAGTACTTC.